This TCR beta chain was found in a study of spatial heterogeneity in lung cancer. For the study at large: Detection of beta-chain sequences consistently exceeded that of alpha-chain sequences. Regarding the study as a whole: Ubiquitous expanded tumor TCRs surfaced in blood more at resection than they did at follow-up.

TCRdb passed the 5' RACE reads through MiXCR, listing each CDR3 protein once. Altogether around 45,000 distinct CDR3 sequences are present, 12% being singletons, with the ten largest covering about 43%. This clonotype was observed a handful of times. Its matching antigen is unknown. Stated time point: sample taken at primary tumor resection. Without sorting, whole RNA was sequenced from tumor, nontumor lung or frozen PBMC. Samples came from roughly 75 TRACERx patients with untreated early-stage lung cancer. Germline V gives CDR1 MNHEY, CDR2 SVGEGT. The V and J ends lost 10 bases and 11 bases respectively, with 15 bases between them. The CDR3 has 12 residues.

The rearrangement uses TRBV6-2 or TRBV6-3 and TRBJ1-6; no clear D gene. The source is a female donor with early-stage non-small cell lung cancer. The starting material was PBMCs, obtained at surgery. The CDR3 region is CATGPGMAPLHF. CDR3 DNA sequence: TGTGCCACCGGGCCGGGGATGGCACCCCTCCACTTT.